The 32 T cell receptor beta chains listed next were all sequenced from one sample in a study of T cell responses to AZD1222 COVID-19 vaccine. Profiled with immunoSEQ multiplex PCR; TCRdb holds only in-frame clones, not every one. The sample yields roughly 150,000 clones, around 85% seen once. The source was peripheral blood, collected 28 days after the second AZD1222 dose. Every receptor here comes from an adult who received the AZD1222 COVID-19 vaccine.

The J gene is TRBJ2-1, the V gene TRBV19, with 7 positions matching TRBD2. This CDR3 has 14 amino acids. Germline values: CDR1 LNHDA, CDR2 SQIVND (reference sequence). The trim removed 1 base at V and 7 bases at J, leaving 4 bases unmatched. Here the CDR3 DNA reads TGTGCCAGTAGTATAGCGGGGGGTAATAATGAGCAGTTCTTC. This gives the protein CASSIAGGNNEQFF. Together with reference TRBV19 and TRBJ2-1, the CDR3 gives the full variable domain: DGGITQSPKYLFRKEGQNVTLSCEQNLNHDAMYWYRQDPGQGLRLIYYSQIVNDFQKGDIAEGYSVSREKKESFPLTVTSAQKNPTAFYLCASSIAGGNNEQFFGPGTRLTVL.

The chain joins TRBV2 to TRBJ1-1; possibly TRBD1 for D (5 bases). The CDR3 covers 18 residues. V gave up 0 bases and J gave up 0 bases, with 17 bases separating them. The germline gives CDR1 SNHLY, CDR2 FYNNEI. Written as DNA, the CDR3 is TGTGCCAGCAGTGAAGCGCTTCTAAAGACAGCACTGAACACTGAAGCTTTCTTT. It yields the protein CASSEALLKTALNTEAFF.

V is TRBV6-5 and J is TRBJ2-7, with a weak D call TRBD2 (6 bases). The CDR3 is 12 residues long. The germline V gene has CDR1 MNHEY and CDR2 SVGAGI. V shed 4 bases and J shed 5 bases, with 9 bases lying between them. The CDR3 DNA reads as TGTGCCAGCAGTTTCGGGGGAGACGAGCAGTACTTC. This codes for CASSFGGDEQYF.

The chain couples TRBV7-2 to TRBJ2-3, with 8 bases matching TRBD2. Germline V lookup: CDR1 SGHTA, CDR2 FQGNSA. The trim removed 4 bases at V and 2 bases at J, leaving 5 bases unmatched. CDR3 size: 15 residues. The CDR3 DNA reads as TGTGCCAGCAGCTCACAGCGGGGGTCCACAGATACGCAGTATTTT. This translates into CASSSQRGSTDTQYF.

The chain joins TRBV2 to TRBJ2-6; the D is unclear. Trimming stripped 4 bases from V and 5 bases from J, with 3 bases between. This CDR3 comprises 12 residues. The V gene's germline CDR1 is SNHLY and CDR2 FYNNEI. In DNA, the CDR3 is TGTGCCAGCAGTGGCTGGGCCAACGTCCTGACTTTC. It codes for CASSGWANVLTF. The whole variable domain, remainder taken from reference TRBV2 and TRBJ2-6, is EPEVTQTPSHQVTQMGQEVILRCVPISNHLYFYWYRQILGQKVEFLVSFYNNEISEKSEIFDDQFSVERPDGSNFTLKIRSTKLEDSAMYFCASSGWANVLTFGAGSRLTVL.

This rearrangement joins TRBV7-2 to TRBJ2-7; tentatively, D is TRBD1 (6 bases). The CDR3 covers 14 residues. The V gene lost 2 bases and the J gene lost 5 bases, with 13 bases spanning the gap. Per the germline V gene, CDR1 is SGHTA and CDR2 is FQGNSA. The chain's CDR3 is CASSLQGSGNEQYF. CDR3 coding DNA: TGTGCCAGCAGCTTACAGGGGAGTGGAAACGAGCAGTACTTC. The entire variable domain, with the rest obtained from reference TRBV7-2 and TRBJ2-7, is as follows: GAGVSQSPSNKVTEKGKDVELRCDPISGHTALYWYRQSLGQGLEFLIYFQGNSAPDKSGLPSDRFSAERTGGSVSTLTIQRTQQEDSAVYLCASSLQGSGNEQYFGPGTRLTVT.

The chain links TRBV7-2 to TRBJ2-5; D is tentatively TRBD1 or TRBD2 (5 bases each). The CDR3 runs to 15 residues. V was trimmed by 4 bases and J by 1 base, leaving 13 bases between them. The germline gives CDR1 SGHTA, CDR2 FQGNSA. CDR3: CASSSTPGTQETQYF. DNA of the CDR3: TGTGCCAGCAGCTCAACGCCCGGGACCCAAGAGACCCAGTACTTC.

This chain links TRBV10-3 with TRBJ1-1; 7 positions match TRBD1. Germline V lookup: CDR1 ENHRY, CDR2 SYGVKD. V was pared by 1 base and J by 6 bases, with 5 bases of the junction left unmatched. The CDR3 runs 14 residues. CDR3 amino acids: CAISEWDSSPEAFF. CDR3 in DNA: TGTGCCATCAGTGAGTGGGACAGTAGCCCTGAAGCTTTCTTT.

The chain employs TRBV5-4 and TRBJ2-7; TRBD1 or TRBD2 may be the D gene (6 bases each). The CDR3 is made up of 15 amino acids. Germline loops: CDR1 SGHNT, CDR2 YYREEE (reference sequence). Trimming cost V 0 bases and J 2 bases, with 12 bases left between them. CDR3 DNA sequence: TGTGCCAGCAGCTTGGTGGGGGGCGAGACCTACGAGCAGTACTTC. It specifies CASSLVGGETYEQYF. Combining the CDR3 with reference TRBV5-4 and TRBJ2-7 gives the whole variable domain ETGVTQSPTHLIKTRGQQVTLRCSSQSGHNTVSWYQQALGQGPQFIFQYYREEENGRGNFPPRFSGLQFPNYSSELNVNALELDDSALYLCASSLVGGETYEQYFGPGTRLTVT.

This sequence joins TRBV30 and TRBJ1-1, with D unresolved. The germline CDR1 and CDR2 sequences are GTSNPN and SVGIG (reference sequence). V lost 5 bases, J lost 4 bases, and 17 bases lay in between. The length of the CDR3 is 14 residues. The CDR3 sequence is CAWDPSSVFTEAFF. In DNA, the CDR3 is TGTGCCTGGGACCCCTCCAGTGTTTTCACTGAAGCTTTCTTT.

The V call is TRBV24-1, the J call TRBJ2-3, with D tentatively TRBD1 (5 bases). V was trimmed by 9 bases and J by 3 bases, leaving 15 bases between them. The V gene's germline CDR1 is KGHDR and CDR2 SFDVKD. The CDR3 runs to 14 residues. DNA of the CDR3: TGTGCCACCGAGGCAGAAGGGGCGACAGATACGCAGTATTTT. This gives the protein CATEAEGATDTQYF.

The gene calls are TRBV6-5 and TRBJ1-2; a weak D match, TRBD1 (6 bases). The germline gives CDR1 MNHEY, CDR2 SVGAGI. The CDR3 sequence is 15 residues long. With 0 bases removed from V and 6 bases from J, the gap between germline ends came to 14 bases. The CDR3 is CASSYSRHRDNGYTF. The CDR3 DNA reads TGTGCCAGCAGTTACTCGAGGCACAGGGATAATGGCTACACCTTC.

The J gene is TRBJ2-3, the V gene TRBV5-1; 9 bases are shared with TRBD2. The V segment lost 0 bases and the J segment 2 bases; nucleotides outside the gene matches: 4. CDR1 and CDR2 (germline): SGHRS, YFSETQ. CDR3 size: 16 residues. For the CDR3, the DNA is TGCGCCAGCAGCTTGGAGATAGCGGGGGCCACAGATACGCAGTATTTT. Amino acid sequence: CASSLEIAGATDTQYF.

The V call is TRBV7-2, the J call TRBJ2-1, with 8 nucleotides matching TRBD2. Germline assignment: CDR1 SGHTA and CDR2 FQGNSA. The trim removed 5 bases at V and 10 bases at J, leaving 13 bases unmatched. The CDR3 length is 15 residues. The CDR3 sequence is CASSLPGGEEREQFF. CDR3 sequence (DNA): TGTGCCAGCAGCCTACCCGGGGGGGAGGAGAGAGAGCAGTTCTTC. The whole variable domain, remainder taken from reference TRBV7-2 and TRBJ2-1, is GAGVSQSPSNKVTEKGKDVELRCDPISGHTALYWYRQSLGQGLEFLIYFQGNSAPDKSGLPSDRFSAERTGGSVSTLTIQRTQQEDSAVYLCASSLPGGEEREQFFGPGTRLTVL.

On this clone: Germline and junction disagree at one end, which may indicate a read error. This CDR3 reads CASSKAPPEDRLGYTF. The DNA of the CDR3 is TGTGCCAGCAGTAAAGCCCCACCCGAGGACAGGCTTGGCTACACCTTC. The chain joins TRBV6-1 to TRBJ1-2; 7 positions agree with TRBD1. The CDR3 covers 16 residues. The germline V gene encodes CDR1 MNHNS and CDR2 SASEGT.

CDR3 region: CASSLASGTGPLYTF. The CDR3 bases are TGTGCCAGCAGCTTGGCGAGTGGTACAGGTCCCCTCTACACCTTC. The chain employs TRBV5-6 and TRBJ1-2; D possibly corresponds to TRBD1 (5 bases). CDR3 length: 15 residues. Trimming removed 0 bases from V and 10 bases from J, with 19 bases in between. From germline, CDR1 is SGHDT and CDR2 YYEEEE.

This chain joins TRBV10-3 and TRBJ2-7; possible D gene TRBD2, 6 bases. Germline assignment: CDR1 ENHRY and CDR2 SYGVKD. V was shortened by 3 bases and J by 1 base, with 13 bases between the two germline ends. The CDR3 covers 15 residues. DNA of the CDR3: TGTGCCATCAGTGAACCAGCGGGCGGGTCCTACGAGCAGTACTTC. Translation gives CAISEPAGGSYEQYF.

The sample holds one count of this clone. This chain links TRBV4-1 with TRBJ1-3, with TRBD1 matching over 10 bases. V lost 1 base, J lost 1 base, and 4 bases stayed unmatched. From germline, CDR1 is MGHRA and CDR2 YSYEKL. The CDR3 is made up of 17 amino acids. Here the CDR3 DNA reads TGCGCCAGCAGCCAAGTAGGGACAGGGGCGTCTGGAAACACCATATATTTT. It specifies CASSQVGTGASGNTIYF.

The chain joins TRBV27 to TRBJ1-1, with 9 bases identical to TRBD1. CDR1 and CDR2 from the germline V gene are MNHEY and SMNVEV (reference sequence). The J segment lost 4 bases and the V segment lost 6 bases, leaving 3 bases of the junction unmatched. This CDR3 is built from 13 residues. The CDR3 coding sequence is TGTGCCAGCAGCACGGACAGGGGCACTGAAGCTTTCTTT. Protein product: CASSTDRGTEAFF.

V usage is TRBV7-8 and J usage is TRBJ1-4; maybe TRBD1 (5 bases). Germline values: CDR1 SGHVS, CDR2 FQNEAQ. This CDR3 comprises 18 residues. V lost 2 bases, J lost 5 bases, and 21 bases lay in between. The CDR3 sequence: CASSLWTGSWGPNEKLFF. The DNA of the CDR3 is TGTGCCAGCAGCTTATGGACGGGGTCGTGGGGCCCGAATGAAAAACTGTTTTTT. Based on the CDR3 plus reference TRBV7-8 and TRBJ1-4, the full variable domain is GAGVSQSPRYKVAKRGQDVALRCDPISGHVSLFWYQQALGQGPEFLTYFQNEAQLDKSGLPSDRFFAERPEGSVSTLKIQRTQQEDSAVYLCASSLWTGSWGPNEKLFFGSGTQLSVL.

This clone was seen a single time. V and J are TRBV5-6 and TRBJ2-1, with 8 bases lining up with TRBD2. Germline V gene data show CDR1 as SGHDT and CDR2 as YYEEEE. With V trimmed by 0 bases and J by 4 bases, 3 bases remained unmatched. CDR3 length: 15 amino acids. This chain's CDR3 is CASSLVTSGYNEQFF. CDR3 DNA: TGTGCCAGCAGCTTGGTCACTAGCGGATACAATGAGCAGTTCTTC.

The chain carries TRBV19 and TRBJ2-3, with D perhaps matching TRBD1 or TRBD2 (5 bases each). Germline CDR1 reads LNHDA; CDR2 reads SQIVND (reference sequence). Trimming took 3 bases from V and 2 from J, leaving 9 bases between them. CDR3 length: 14 residues. CDR3: CASSILGTTDTQYF. CDR3 bases: TGTGCCAGTAGTATTCTGGGGACCACAGATACGCAGTATTTT.

The gene calls are TRBV6-5 and TRBJ2-7, with 8 bases fitting TRBD2. The J segment lost 7 bases and the V segment lost 2 bases, leaving 4 bases of the junction unmatched. This CDR3 contains 13 residues. Per germline, CDR1 MNHEY and CDR2 SVGAGI. For the CDR3, the DNA is TGTGCCAGCAGTTACCCTGCGGGAGGAGAGCAGTACTTC. Encoded protein: CASSYPAGGEQYF.

The chain has TRBV14 and TRBJ1-2; D is ambiguous. Germline V gene sequence: CDR1 SGHDN, CDR2 FVKESK. This CDR3 comprises 13 residues. Trimming took 5 bases from V and 3 from J, leaving 10 bases between them. CDR3 protein: CASSFDTYYGYTF. The CDR3 region has the DNA TGTGCCAGCAGCTTCGACACATACTATGGCTACACCTTC.

The chain carries TRBV7-9 and TRBJ1-3; D uncertain. V lost 1 base, J lost 4 bases, and 14 bases lay in between. Germline V gene sequence: CDR1 SEHNR, CDR2 FQNEAQ (reference sequence). The CDR3 is 16 amino acids. The CDR3 region is CASSLESLLSGNTIYF. The CDR3 bases are TGTGCCAGCAGCTTAGAGTCCCTGCTCTCCGGAAACACCATATATTTT.

This chain uses TRBV19 with TRBJ1-6; D gene unclear. Germline V lookup: CDR1 LNHDA, CDR2 SQIVND (reference sequence). The length of the CDR3 is 13 residues. Trimming left V 7 bases short and J 6 bases short, with 10 bases between. CDR3 residues: CASKDAGNSPLHF. The CDR3 nucleotides read TGTGCCAGTAAGGACGCGGGTAATTCACCCCTCCACTTT.

DNA for the CDR3: TGTGCCAGCGTAAGCACGCGCAACAATGAGCAGTTCTTC. As protein: CASVSTRNNEQFF. J is TRBJ2-1 and V is TRBV7-9; D gene unclear. The CDR3 covers 13 residues. V gave up 8 bases and J gave up 5 bases, with 13 bases separating them. Germline CDR1 and CDR2: SEHNR and FQNEAQ (reference sequence). The full variable domain, rest sourced from reference TRBV7-9 and TRBJ2-1, is DTGVSQNPRHKITKRGQNVTFRCDPISEHNRLYWYRQTLGQGPEFLTYFQNEAQLEKSRLLSDRFSAERPKGSFSTLEIQRTEQGDSAMYLCASVSTRNNEQFFGPGTRLTVL.

The table lists this clone with a count of one. The chain recombines TRBV18 with TRBJ2-1; 13 positions agree with TRBD2. CDR3 length: 18 amino acids. CDR1 and CDR2 (germline): KGHSH, LQKENI. J lost 0 bases, V lost 3 bases, and 5 bases had no gene match. The CDR3 region has the DNA TGTGCCAGCTCACCGGGACTAGCGGGGATCGGCTCCTACAATGAGCAGTTCTTC. Translated, it gives CASSPGLAGIGSYNEQFF.

The chain joins TRBV30 to TRBJ1-4; 7 nucleotides agree with TRBD1. The CDR3 has 15 residues. Germline-derived CDR1 and CDR2 are GTSNPN and SVGIG (reference sequence). The junction had 12 bases not matched to a gene; V was cut back by 5 bases and J by 6 bases. This chain's CDR3 is CAWRDGGQEHEKLFF. The CDR3 nucleotides are TGTGCCTGGCGCGATGGAGGACAGGAGCATGAAAAACTGTTTTTT.

This chain joins TRBV6-6 and TRBJ2-1; D not certain. V was shortened by 8 bases and J by 7 bases, with 9 bases between the two germline ends. The CDR3 has 11 residues. Germline V lookup: CDR1 MNHNY, CDR2 SVGAGI (reference sequence). The CDR3 bases are TGTGCCAGCCGGCCGGAGAATGAGCAGTTCTTC. Amino acids: CASRPENEQFF.

The chain recombines TRBV11-2 with TRBJ2-7; D unclear. From germline, CDR1 is SGHAT and CDR2 FQNNGV. The V gene lost 2 bases and the J gene lost 5 bases, with 7 bases spanning the gap. This CDR3 contains 12 residues. CDR3 nucleotide sequence: TGTGCCAGCAGCTTAATGGGTAACGAGCAGTACTTC. This gives the protein CASSLMGNEQYF.

This chain joins TRBV2 and TRBJ1-2; tentatively, D is TRBD1 (6 bases). The CDR3 covers 12 residues. Per the germline V gene, CDR1 is SNHLY and CDR2 is FYNNEI. V was clipped by 7 bases and J by 6 bases, with 12 bases between them. CDR3 DNA: TGTGCCAGCATCCCAGGGGCGGATGGCTACACCTTC. As protein: CASIPGADGYTF.